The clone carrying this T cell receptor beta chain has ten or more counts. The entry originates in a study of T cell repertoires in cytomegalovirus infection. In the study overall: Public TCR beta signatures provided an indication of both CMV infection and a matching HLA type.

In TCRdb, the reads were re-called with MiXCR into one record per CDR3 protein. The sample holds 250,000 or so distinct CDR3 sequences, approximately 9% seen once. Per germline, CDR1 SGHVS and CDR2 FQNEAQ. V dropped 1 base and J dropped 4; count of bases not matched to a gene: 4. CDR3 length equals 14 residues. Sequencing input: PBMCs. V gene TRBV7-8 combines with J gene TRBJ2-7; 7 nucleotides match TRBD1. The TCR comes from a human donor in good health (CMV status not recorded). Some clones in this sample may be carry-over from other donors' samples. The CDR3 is CASSLVVRGYEQYF. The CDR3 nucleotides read TGTGCCAGCAGCTTAGTCGTCAGGGGGTACGAGCAGTACTTC. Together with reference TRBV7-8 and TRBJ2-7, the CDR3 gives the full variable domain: GAGVSQSPRYKVAKRGQDVALRCDPISGHVSLFWYQQALGQGPEFLTYFQNEAQLDKSGLPSDRFFAERPEGSVSTLKIQRTQQEDSAVYLCASSLVVRGYEQYFGPGTRLTVT.